This T cell receptor (beta chain) was captured by sequencing in a study of blood T cell repertoires in COVID-19. Germline V lookup: CDR1 SGHDT, CDR2 YYEEEE. V was pared by 0 bases and J by 6 bases, with 12 bases between. This CDR3 region has 14 residues. The repertoire was sequenced with immunoSEQ multiplex PCR; TCRdb's copy has only in-frame clones and lacks some. In the table there are some 73,000 clones, around 83% of which are singletons. The origin of this receptor is a woman of 80 years or more with active or convalescent COVID-19. The chain uses TRBV5-6 and TRBJ1-1, with D uncertain. The sample taken for sequencing was peripheral blood. CDR3 amino acids: CASSLVQAIAEAFF. The CDR3 DNA reads as TGTGCCAGCAGCTTGGTTCAGGCTATCGCTGAAGCTTTCTTT.